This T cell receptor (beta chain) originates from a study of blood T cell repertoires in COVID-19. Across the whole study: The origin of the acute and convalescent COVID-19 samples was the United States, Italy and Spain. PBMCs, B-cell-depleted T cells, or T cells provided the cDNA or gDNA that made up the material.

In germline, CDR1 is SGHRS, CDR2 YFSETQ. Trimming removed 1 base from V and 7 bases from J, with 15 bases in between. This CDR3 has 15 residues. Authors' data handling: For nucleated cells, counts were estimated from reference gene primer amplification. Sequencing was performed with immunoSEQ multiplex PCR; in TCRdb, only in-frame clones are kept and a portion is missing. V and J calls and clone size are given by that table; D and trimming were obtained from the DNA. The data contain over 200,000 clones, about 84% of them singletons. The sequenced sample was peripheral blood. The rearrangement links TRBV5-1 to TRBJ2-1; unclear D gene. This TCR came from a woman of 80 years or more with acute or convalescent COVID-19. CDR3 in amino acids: CASSLFWQDRNEQFF. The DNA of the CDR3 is TGCGCCAGCAGCTTGTTTTGGCAGGATCGAAATGAGCAGTTCTTC.